This entry is about one T cell receptor (beta chain). Its antigen is still unknown. The data derive from a study of neoadjuvant anti-PD-1 for oral cavity cancer. Study in general: Patients without progression received a fourth nivolumab dose around day 43, then surgical resection on days 50-56.

Whole-study findings and limits: TCR analyses covered only a few patients per response group.

Time point described: after neoadjuvant nivolumab, at surgical resection. Stage II-IVA oral cavity squamous cell carcinoma was new and untreated by systemic or radiation therapy. The V and J ends lost 4 bases and 4 bases, in that order; junction bases with no gene match: 5. In germline, CDR1 is MNHNS, CDR2 SASEGT. The CDR3 covers 15 residues. The repertoire was sequenced with immunoSEQ multiplex PCR; TCRdb's copy has only in-frame clones and lacks some. The sample contains over a thousand clones, about half of which appear only once. V usage is TRBV6-1 and J usage is TRBJ2-2; 8 nucleotides agree with TRBD1. The clonotype comes from a person aged 35-79 years with oral cavity squamous cell carcinoma. Sequencing was performed on tumor tissue, taken after nivolumab (anti-PD-1) treatment. CDR3 sequence (DNA): TGTGCCAGCAGTGTATCAGGACAGGGCACCGGGGAGCTGTTTTTT. As protein: CASSVSGQGTGELFF.